The entry below gives a single T cell receptor beta chain sequence along with its context. Its antigen is currently unknown. This entry belongs to a study of T cell responses to AZD1222 COVID-19 vaccine. Whole-study findings and limits: Close to half of spike-specific TCRs reportedly recognize unmutated variant regions. CD4 TCRs linked to vaccination spanned spike, dominating at 160-218 and 743-854. All repertoire sampling was performed exclusively after the peak T cell response.

The CDR3 has 17 residues. After removal of 0 bases from V and 4 bases from J, the junction contained 9 bases not matched to a gene. The V gene's germline CDR1 is SGHRS and CDR2 YFSETQ. TCRdb's table, derived via immunoSEQ multiplex PCR, lists solely in-frame clones and lacks some. The sample has over 100,000 clones; more than 70% are singletons. The clonotype comes from an adult in good health. The sequencing here drew on peripheral blood, taken on day 0 of AZD1222 vaccination. This chain links TRBV5-1 with TRBJ2-1; 8 nucleotides agree with TRBD2. The CDR3 region is CASSLVLAGGPYNEQFF. The CDR3 DNA is TGCGCCAGCAGCTTGGTCCTAGCGGGCGGACCGTACAATGAGCAGTTCTTC.